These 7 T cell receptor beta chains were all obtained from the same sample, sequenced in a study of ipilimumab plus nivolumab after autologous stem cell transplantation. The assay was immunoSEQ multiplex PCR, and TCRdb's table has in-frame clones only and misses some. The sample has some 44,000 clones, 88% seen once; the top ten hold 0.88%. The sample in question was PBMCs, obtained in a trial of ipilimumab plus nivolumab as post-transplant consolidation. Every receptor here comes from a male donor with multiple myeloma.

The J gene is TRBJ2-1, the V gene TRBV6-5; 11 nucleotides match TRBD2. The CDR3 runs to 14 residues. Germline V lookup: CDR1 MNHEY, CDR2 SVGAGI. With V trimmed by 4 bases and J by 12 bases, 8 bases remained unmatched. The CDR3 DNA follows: TGTGCCAGCAGTTCGCTAGCGGGGGGATTAGTGCAGTTCTTC. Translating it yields CASSSLAGGLVQFF.

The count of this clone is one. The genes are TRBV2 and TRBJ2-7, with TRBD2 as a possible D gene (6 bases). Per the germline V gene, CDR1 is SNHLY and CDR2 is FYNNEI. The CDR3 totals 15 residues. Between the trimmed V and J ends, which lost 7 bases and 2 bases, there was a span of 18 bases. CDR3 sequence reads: CASTLRWRVAYEQYF. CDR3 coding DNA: TGTGCCAGCACTCTGAGGTGGAGGGTCGCCTACGAGCAGTACTTC.

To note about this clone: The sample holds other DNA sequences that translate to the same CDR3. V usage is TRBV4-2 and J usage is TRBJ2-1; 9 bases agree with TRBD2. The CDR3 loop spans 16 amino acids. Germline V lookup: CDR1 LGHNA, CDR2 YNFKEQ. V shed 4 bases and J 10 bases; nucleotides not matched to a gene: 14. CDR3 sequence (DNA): TGTGCCAGCAGCCTGACTAGCGGAGCTACCGGCGTCGAGCAGTTCTTC. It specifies CASSLTSGATGVEQFF.

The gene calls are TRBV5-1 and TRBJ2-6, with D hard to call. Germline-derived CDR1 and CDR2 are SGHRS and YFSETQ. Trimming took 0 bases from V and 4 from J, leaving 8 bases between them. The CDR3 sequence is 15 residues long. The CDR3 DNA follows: TGCGCCAGCAGCTTGGCCCTCAGCGGGGCCAACGTCCTGACTTTC. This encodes CASSLALSGANVLTF.

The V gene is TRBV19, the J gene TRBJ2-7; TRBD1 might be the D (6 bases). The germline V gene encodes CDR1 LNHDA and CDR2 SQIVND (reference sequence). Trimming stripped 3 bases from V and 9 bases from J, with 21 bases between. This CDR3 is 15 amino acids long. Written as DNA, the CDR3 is TGTGCCAGTAGTATCGGGTTTGGCCAGGGGATCTGGCAGTACTTC. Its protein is CASSIGFGQGIWQYF.

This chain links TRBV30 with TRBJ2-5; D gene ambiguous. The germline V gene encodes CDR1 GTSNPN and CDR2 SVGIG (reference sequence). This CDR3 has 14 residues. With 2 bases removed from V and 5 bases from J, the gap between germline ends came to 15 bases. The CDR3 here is CAWSRSQTRETQYF. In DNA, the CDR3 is TGTGCCTGGAGTAGGAGTCAAACGAGGGAGACCCAGTACTTC.

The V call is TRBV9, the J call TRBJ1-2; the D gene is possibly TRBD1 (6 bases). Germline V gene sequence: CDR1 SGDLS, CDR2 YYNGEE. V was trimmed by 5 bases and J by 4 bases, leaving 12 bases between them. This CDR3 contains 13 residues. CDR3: CASRGGRTYGYTF. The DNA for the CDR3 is TGTGCCAGCAGAGGGGGGCGGACCTATGGCTACACCTTC.